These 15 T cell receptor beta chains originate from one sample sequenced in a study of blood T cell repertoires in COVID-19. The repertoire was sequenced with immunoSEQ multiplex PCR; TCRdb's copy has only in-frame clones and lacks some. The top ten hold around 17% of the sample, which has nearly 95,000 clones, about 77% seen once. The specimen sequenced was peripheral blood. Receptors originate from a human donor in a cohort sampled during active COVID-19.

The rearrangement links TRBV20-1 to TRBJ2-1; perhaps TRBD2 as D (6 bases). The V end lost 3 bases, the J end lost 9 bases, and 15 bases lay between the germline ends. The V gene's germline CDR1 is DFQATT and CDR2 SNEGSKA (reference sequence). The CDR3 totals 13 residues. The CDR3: CSASFRGKGEQFF. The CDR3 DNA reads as TGCAGTGCTAGTTTTCGCGGGAAAGGTGAGCAGTTCTTC.

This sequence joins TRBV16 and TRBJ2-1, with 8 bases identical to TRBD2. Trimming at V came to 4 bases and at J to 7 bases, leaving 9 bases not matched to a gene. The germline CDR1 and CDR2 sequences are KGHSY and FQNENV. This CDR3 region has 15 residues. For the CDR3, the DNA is TGTGCCAGCAGCCTACCGGGACTAGGGGGGAATGAGCAGTTCTTC. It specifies CASSLPGLGGNEQFF.

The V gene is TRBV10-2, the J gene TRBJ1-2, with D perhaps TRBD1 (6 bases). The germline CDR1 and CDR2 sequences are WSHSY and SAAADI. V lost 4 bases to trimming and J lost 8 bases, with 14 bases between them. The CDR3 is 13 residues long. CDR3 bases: TGCGCCAGCAGTGCAGACAGGCGAGGGGGCTACACCTTC. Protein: CASSADRRGGYTF.

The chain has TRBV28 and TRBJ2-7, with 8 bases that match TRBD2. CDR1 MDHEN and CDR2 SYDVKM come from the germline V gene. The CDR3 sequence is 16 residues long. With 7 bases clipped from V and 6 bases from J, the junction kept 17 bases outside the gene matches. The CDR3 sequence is CASIPGGVGNRGEQYF. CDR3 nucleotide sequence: TGTGCCAGCATCCCCGGGGGGGTGGGGAACCGTGGCGAGCAGTACTTC.

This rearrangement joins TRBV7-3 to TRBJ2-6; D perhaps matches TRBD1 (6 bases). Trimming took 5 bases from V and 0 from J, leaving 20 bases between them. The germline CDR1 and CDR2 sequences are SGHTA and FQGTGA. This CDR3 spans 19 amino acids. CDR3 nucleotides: TGTGCCAGCAGCAAAGGCCTGGCAGGGGCGAACTCTGGGGCCAACGTCCTGACTTTC. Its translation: CASSKGLAGANSGANVLTF.

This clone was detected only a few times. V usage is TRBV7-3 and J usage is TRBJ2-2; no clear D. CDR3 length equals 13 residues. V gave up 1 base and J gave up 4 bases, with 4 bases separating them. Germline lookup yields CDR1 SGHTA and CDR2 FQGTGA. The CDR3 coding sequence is TGTGCCAGCAGCTTAATCGTCACCGGGGAGCTGTTTTTT. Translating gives CASSLIVTGELFF.

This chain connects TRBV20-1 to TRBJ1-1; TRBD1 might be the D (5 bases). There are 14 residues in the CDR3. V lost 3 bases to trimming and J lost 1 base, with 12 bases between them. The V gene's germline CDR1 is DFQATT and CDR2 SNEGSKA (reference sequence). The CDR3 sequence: CSASTGTGNTEAFF. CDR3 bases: TGCAGTGCTAGTACAGGCACAGGGAACACTGAAGCTTTCTTT.

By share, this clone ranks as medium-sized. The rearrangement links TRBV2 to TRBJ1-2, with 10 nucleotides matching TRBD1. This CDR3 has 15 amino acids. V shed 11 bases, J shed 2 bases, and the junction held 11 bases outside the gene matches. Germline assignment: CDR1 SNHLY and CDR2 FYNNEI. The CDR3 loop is CAGKADRGTNYGYTF. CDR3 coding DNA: TGTGCCGGAAAGGCGGACAGGGGGACAAACTATGGCTACACCTTC.

For the CDR3, the DNA is TGCAGTGCGGCAGCGGGGTCACTGGCTTTCTTT. Amino acids: CSAAAGSLAFF. The gene calls are TRBV20-1 and TRBJ1-1; D is unclear. Germline V gene data show CDR1 as DFQATT and CDR2 as SNEGSKA (reference sequence). The CDR3 has 11 amino acids. Trimming removed 6 bases from V and 11 bases from J, with 16 bases in between.

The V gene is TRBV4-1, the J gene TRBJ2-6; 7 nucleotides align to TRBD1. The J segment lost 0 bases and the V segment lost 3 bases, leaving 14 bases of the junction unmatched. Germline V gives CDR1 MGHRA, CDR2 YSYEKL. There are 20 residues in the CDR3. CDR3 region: CASSHRRDRQSSSGANVLTF. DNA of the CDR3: TGCGCCAGCAGCCATCGCCGGGACAGACAATCTAGCTCTGGGGCCAACGTCCTGACTTTC.

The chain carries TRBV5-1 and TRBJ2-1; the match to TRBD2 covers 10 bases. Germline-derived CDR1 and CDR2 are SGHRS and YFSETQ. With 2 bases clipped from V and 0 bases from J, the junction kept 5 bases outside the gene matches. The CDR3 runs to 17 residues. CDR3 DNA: TGCGCCAGCAGCTTCAACCCTAGCGGGAGCTCCTACAATGAGCAGTTCTTC. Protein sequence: CASSFNPSGSSYNEQFF.

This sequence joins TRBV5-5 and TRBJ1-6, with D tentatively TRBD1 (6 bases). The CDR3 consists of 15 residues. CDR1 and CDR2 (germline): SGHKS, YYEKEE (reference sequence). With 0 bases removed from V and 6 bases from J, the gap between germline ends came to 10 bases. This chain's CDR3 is CASSLGQVVNSPLHF. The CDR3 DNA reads TGTGCCAGCAGCTTGGGACAGGTCGTTAATTCACCCCTCCACTTT.

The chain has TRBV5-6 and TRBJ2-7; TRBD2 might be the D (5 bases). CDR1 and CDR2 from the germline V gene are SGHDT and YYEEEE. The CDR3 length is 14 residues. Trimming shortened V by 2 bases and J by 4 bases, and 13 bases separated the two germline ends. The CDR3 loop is CASSFFLGNYEQYF. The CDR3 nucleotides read TGTGCCAGCAGCTTTTTTCTCGGGAATTACGAGCAGTACTTC.

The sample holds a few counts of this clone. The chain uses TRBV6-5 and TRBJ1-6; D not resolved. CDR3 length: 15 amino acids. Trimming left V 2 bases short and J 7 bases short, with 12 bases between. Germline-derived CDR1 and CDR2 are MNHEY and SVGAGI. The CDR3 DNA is TGTGCCAGCAGTTACCAACTCACCGCCAATTCACCCCTCCACTTT. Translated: CASSYQLTANSPLHF.

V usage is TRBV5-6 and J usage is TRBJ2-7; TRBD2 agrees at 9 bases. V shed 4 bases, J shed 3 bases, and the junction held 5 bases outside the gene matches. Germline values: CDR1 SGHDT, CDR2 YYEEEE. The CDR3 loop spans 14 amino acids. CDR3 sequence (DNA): TGTGCCAGCAGCCCAGGACTAGCGCTCTACGAGCAGTACTTC. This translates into CASSPGLALYEQYF.